One sample yielded the 18 T cell receptor beta chains listed below, sequenced in a study of CD8 T cells in Susac syndrome. The authors reverse transcribed roughly 0.5 to 1 ug RNA with random hexamers. TCRdb independently ran MiXCR on the immunoSEQ multiplex PCR reads; one entry per CDR3 protein. This table holds roughly 170,000 distinct CDR3 sequences, approximately 94% found once. Sequenced: CD4+ T cells from PBMCs. The source of these receptors is a human donor with multiple sclerosis.

The chain joins TRBV19 to TRBJ2-5; 8 nucleotides agree with TRBD1. Per germline, CDR1 LNHDA and CDR2 SQIVND (reference sequence). V shed 2 bases and J 5 bases; nucleotides not matched to a gene: 7. The CDR3 is 15 residues long. CDR3 loop: CASSIRAGGIETQYF. CDR3 in DNA: TGTGCCAGTAGTATAAGGGCAGGGGGCATTGAGACCCAGTACTTC.

The chain carries TRBV5-1 and TRBJ2-5; no firm D call. Per germline, CDR1 SGHRS and CDR2 YFSETQ. V shed 2 bases and J shed 1 base, with 9 bases lying between them. The length of the CDR3 is 14 residues. CDR3 in amino acids: CASSFFGGQETQYF. For the CDR3, the DNA is TGCGCCAGCAGCTTCTTCGGTGGCCAAGAGACCCAGTACTTC.

The chain couples TRBV24-1 to TRBJ2-3; D is unresolved. Germline CDR1 is KGHDR and CDR2 is SFDVKD. Between the trimmed V and J ends, which lost 1 base and 7 bases, there was a span of 11 bases. The CDR3 covers 14 residues. The CDR3 nucleotides read TGTGCCACCAGTGATTTTATCTCGGGCAATACGCAGTATTTT. Residues: CATSDFISGNTQYF.

V is TRBV5-1 and J is TRBJ2-5; D is unclear. The CDR3 totals 16 residues. The germline gives CDR1 SGHRS, CDR2 YFSETQ. Trimming shortened V by 1 base and J by 1 base, and 14 bases separated the two germline ends. CDR3 amino acids: CASSLTAGVAQETQYF. Here the CDR3 DNA reads TGCGCCAGCAGCTTGACGGCTGGGGTGGCCCAAGAGACCCAGTACTTC.

This clonotype was seen a single time. V usage is TRBV27 and J usage is TRBJ1-1, with 8 nucleotides matching TRBD1. The V segment lost 8 bases and the J segment 0 bases; nucleotides outside the gene matches: 2. This CDR3 is built from 13 residues. The V gene's germline CDR1 is MNHEY and CDR2 SMNVEV (reference sequence). The CDR3, as DNA: TGTGCCAGCCAGGGGGCGGTGAACACTGAAGCTTTCTTT. Its protein product is CASQGAVNTEAFF.

The chain has TRBV29-1 and TRBJ2-1; 8 bases line up with TRBD2. Unmatched junction bases numbered 6, after V lost 5 bases and J lost 3 bases. CDR1 SQVTM and CDR2 ANQGSEA come from the germline V gene. The length of the CDR3 is 14 residues. The CDR3 spells CSVPSGGLYNEQFF. For the CDR3, the DNA is TGCAGCGTTCCGAGCGGGGGACTCTACAATGAGCAGTTCTTC.

The CDR3, as DNA: TGTGCCAGCAGTTTCTCTTCGTATAATTCACCCCTCCACTTT. Its protein product is CASSFSSYNSPLHF. The rearrangement uses TRBV28 and TRBJ1-6; D unclear. Germline V gene sequence: CDR1 MDHEN, CDR2 SYDVKM. With 3 bases removed from V and 4 bases from J, the gap between germline ends came to 7 bases. CDR3 length: 14 residues.

The genes are TRBV19 and TRBJ1-5, with 9 bases lining up with TRBD1. The germline V gene has CDR1 LNHDA and CDR2 SQIVND (reference sequence). V lost 3 bases and J lost 5; bases outside the gene matches: 5. The CDR3 consists of 15 residues. The CDR3 protein is CASSIGTGFDQPQHF. The CDR3 DNA follows: TGTGCCAGTAGTATTGGGACAGGGTTTGATCAGCCCCAGCATTTT.

The J gene is TRBJ1-2, the V gene TRBV6-1; TRBD1 is a possible D gene (5 bases). Germline values: CDR1 MNHNS, CDR2 SASEGT. CDR3 size: 14 residues. The V end was cut by 5 bases, the J end by 3 bases, with 13 bases between. The CDR3 spells CASSLQLGDYGYTF. The DNA for the CDR3 is TGTGCCAGCAGTCTCCAACTGGGGGACTATGGCTACACCTTC.

The V and J genes are TRBV10-3 and TRBJ1-1; the match to TRBD1 covers 9 bases. V lost 7 bases, J lost 2 bases, and 5 bases stayed unmatched. The CDR3 is made up of 14 amino acids. The V gene's germline CDR1 is ENHRY and CDR2 SYGVKD. CDR3 sequence: CAITQGQGNTEAFF. CDR3 nucleotides: TGTGCCATCACCCAGGGACAGGGTAACACTGAAGCTTTCTTT.

This chain connects TRBV18 to TRBJ1-2, with D maybe TRBD1 (5 bases). CDR3 length: 13 residues. Trimming left V 3 bases short and J 14 bases short, with 19 bases between. Germline V gene sequence: CDR1 KGHSH, CDR2 LQKENI. The CDR3, as DNA: TGTGCCAGCTCACCCCGGGACGCCCCCGGGGGAACCTTC. Protein product: CASSPRDAPGGTF.

The rearrangement uses TRBV6-5 and TRBJ2-7; the D gene is possibly TRBD2 (6 bases). V dropped 6 bases and J dropped 2 bases, with 17 bases sitting between them. This CDR3 has 15 amino acids. Germline V lookup: CDR1 MNHEY, CDR2 SVGAGI. Here the CDR3 DNA reads TGTGCCAGCAGCCACTCCGGGACTGGGACCTACGAGCAGTACTTC. This encodes CASSHSGTGTYEQYF.

This chain uses TRBV2 with TRBJ1-3, with D unclear. The CDR3 length is 17 residues. The germline V gene encodes CDR1 SNHLY and CDR2 FYNNEI. V was clipped by 5 bases and J by 0 bases, with 17 bases between them. CDR3 amino acids: CASSTLGLNYSGNTIYF. DNA of the CDR3: TGTGCCAGCAGTACCCTAGGACTCAACTACTCTGGAAACACCATATATTTT.

V is TRBV18 and J is TRBJ2-7; 11 nucleotides match TRBD1. This CDR3 spans 14 amino acids. The V and J ends lost 0 bases and 7 bases, in that order; junction bases with no gene match: 2. Germline loops: CDR1 KGHSH, CDR2 LQKENI. The DNA for the CDR3 is TGTGCCAGCTCACCACCCGGGACAGGGGGGGAGCAGTACTTC. This sequence encodes CASSPPGTGGEQYF. Filled out from reference TRBV18 and TRBJ2-7, the complete variable domain reads NAGVMQNPRHLVRRRGQEARLRCSPMKGHSHVYWYRQLPEEGLKFMVYLQKENIIDESGMPKERFSAEFPKEGPSILRIQQVVRGDSAAYFCASSPPGTGGEQYFGPGTRLTVT.

V and J are TRBV18 and TRBJ2-1; 10 bases align to TRBD2. After removal of 3 bases from V and 4 bases from J, the junction contained 6 bases not matched to a gene. Germline loops: CDR1 KGHSH, CDR2 LQKENI. CDR3 length: 16 residues. Written as DNA, the CDR3 is TGTGCCAGCTCACCTGGAGCGGGGGGGCCGTACAATGAGCAGTTCTTC. Translation gives CASSPGAGGPYNEQFF.

This chain joins TRBV5-1 and TRBJ1-2, with D hard to call. The germline V and J ends were trimmed by 4 bases and 8 bases, with 24 bases remaining between them. The germline CDR1 and CDR2 sequences are SGHRS and YFSETQ. CDR3 size: 16 residues. In nucleotides, the CDR3 is TGCGCCAGCAGCCCGGGCAACCTCTCCCCCTCAGGAGGCTACACCTTC. As protein: CASSPGNLSPSGGYTF. The whole variable domain, filled in from reference TRBV5-1 and TRBJ1-2, reads KAGVTQTPRYLIKTRGQQVTLSCSPISGHRSVSWYQQTPGQGLQFLFEYFSETQRNKGNFPGRFSGRQFSNSRSEMNVSTLELGDSALYLCASSPGNLSPSGGYTFGSGTRLTVV.

This clonotype appeared once. The J gene is TRBJ1-5, the V gene TRBV12-3 or TRBV12-4, with 8 bases aligning to TRBD1. This CDR3 contains 15 residues. The V gene end was trimmed by 5 bases and the J gene end by 2 bases; junction bases not matched to a gene: 5. Written as DNA, the CDR3 is TGTGCCAGCAGTCCGACAGGGGCCGGCAATCAGCCCCAGCATTTT. Its translation: CASSPTGAGNQPQHF.

This rearrangement joins TRBV28 to TRBJ2-6; D not resolved. Per the germline V gene, CDR1 is MDHEN and CDR2 is SYDVKM. The germline V and J ends were trimmed by 5 bases and 0 bases, with 11 bases remaining between them. CDR3 length: 16 residues. As DNA, the CDR3 is TGTGCCAGCAGTATCGGTTCACTCTCTGGGGCCAACGTCCTGACTTTC. Encoded protein: CASSIGSLSGANVLTF.